Below are 13 T cell receptor beta chains sequenced from a single sample in a study of cytomegalovirus exposure and HLA in healthy donors. Primers: 60 Vbeta forward and 13 Jbeta reverse. Libraries were prepared by immunoSEQ multiplex PCR; TCRdb keeps only in-frame clonotypes and omits some of them. The repertoire holds 95,000 to 100,000 clones, 65% to 85% seen once, with under 11% in the top ten. Sequences were obtained from PBMCs. The source of these receptors is a man aged 50 to 59 in good health and CMV-seronegative.

This clone was seen a handful of times. The V call is TRBV6-6, the J call TRBJ2-1; D is possibly TRBD2 (5 bases). The germline V gene encodes CDR1 MNHNY and CDR2 SVGAGI (reference sequence). Trimming cost V 2 bases and J 6 bases, with 11 bases left between them. The CDR3 spans 14 residues. The CDR3 DNA is TGTGCCAGCAGTTACCCCAGGACTGCCAATGAGCAGTTCTTC. Translating it yields CASSYPRTANEQFF.

The chain is built from TRBV5-1 and TRBJ2-3, with 9 bases that match TRBD1. Germline CDR1 reads SGHRS; CDR2 reads YFSETQ. J was trimmed by 6 bases and V by 0 bases; bases with no gene match: 8. The CDR3 loop spans 16 amino acids. The chain's CDR3 is CASSLVGQGYGDTQYF. CDR3 DNA sequence: TGCGCCAGCAGCTTGGTCGGACAGGGGTATGGTGATACGCAGTATTTT.

The J gene is TRBJ2-3, the V gene TRBV4-3; D possibly corresponds to TRBD2 (5 bases). Germline V lookup: CDR1 LGHNA, CDR2 YSLEER. The CDR3 has 14 amino acids. V lost 4 bases to trimming and J lost 1 base, with 9 bases between them. Here the CDR3 DNA reads TGCGCCAGCAGCCCGCGGGTGGGCACAGATACGCAGTATTTT. The encoded protein is CASSPRVGTDTQYF.

The gene calls are TRBV19 and TRBJ1-2; D gene uncertain. Trimming cost V 3 bases and J 6 bases, with 11 bases left between them. CDR3 length: 13 amino acids. CDR1 LNHDA and CDR2 SQIVND come from the germline V gene (reference sequence). The CDR3 DNA reads as TGTGCCAGTAGTATTCTCGTCGGGGATGGCTACACCTTC. Protein sequence: CASSILVGDGYTF.

V usage is TRBV5-1 and J usage is TRBJ2-1; 12 bases match TRBD2. The CDR3 runs to 16 residues. V lost 4 bases to trimming and J lost 3 bases; unmatched junction nucleotides: 5. Germline lookup yields CDR1 SGHRS and CDR2 YFSETQ. This CDR3 is CASSPTTSGGYNEQFF. The CDR3 DNA reads TGCGCCAGCAGCCCAACGACTAGCGGGGGCTACAATGAGCAGTTCTTC. Looking up the rest from reference TRBV5-1 and TRBJ2-1 gives the full variable domain: KAGVTQTPRYLIKTRGQQVTLSCSPISGHRSVSWYQQTPGQGLQFLFEYFSETQRNKGNFPGRFSGRQFSNSRSEMNVSTLELGDSALYLCASSPTTSGGYNEQFFGPGTRLTVL.

This chain joins TRBV6-1 and TRBJ2-7, with 11 nucleotides matching TRBD2. V was pared by 6 bases and J by 6 bases, with 7 bases of the junction left unmatched. The CDR3 covers 14 residues. CDR1 is MNHNS and CDR2 is SASEGT in the germline V gene. In DNA form, the CDR3 reads TGTGCCAGCAGAGAAACTAGCGGGAGCGGCGAGCAGTACTTC. As protein: CASRETSGSGEQYF.

This clone appeared a single time. The chain recombines TRBV19 with TRBJ1-2, with D maybe TRBD1 (6 bases). The CDR3 sequence is 14 residues long. V was trimmed by 5 bases and J by 1 base, leaving 11 bases between them. Germline CDR1 reads LNHDA; CDR2 reads SQIVND (reference sequence). The CDR3 DNA follows: TGTGCCAGTAGTTCGGGGACATTTAACTATGGCTACACCTTC. It codes for CASSSGTFNYGYTF.

This clone came up once. The chain couples TRBV5-1 to TRBJ2-3; the D gene is possibly TRBD1 (6 bases). V lost 4 bases, J lost 1 base, and 16 bases lay in between. Per germline, CDR1 SGHRS and CDR2 YFSETQ. This CDR3 region has 16 residues. DNA of the CDR3: TGCGCCAGCAGCCTTCGGACAGATCGTCGCACAGATACGCAGTATTTT. Encoded protein: CASSLRTDRRTDTQYF.

This chain links TRBV19 with TRBJ2-7, with D possibly being TRBD2 (6 bases). With 0 bases removed from V and 2 bases from J, the gap between germline ends came to 17 bases. The germline CDR1 and CDR2 sequences are LNHDA and SQIVND (reference sequence). This CDR3 has 17 residues. DNA of the CDR3: TGTGCCAGTAGTATAGATTACACCCCGGGGGTTCCCTACGAGCAGTACTTC. Encoded protein: CASSIDYTPGVPYEQYF.

The rearrangement links TRBV30 to TRBJ1-4, with a possible D match to TRBD1 (5 bases). Germline assignment: CDR1 GTSNPN and CDR2 SVGIG (reference sequence). This CDR3 is built from 14 residues. The ends were cut back, 2 bases at V and 8 bases at J, with 15 bases in the middle. As DNA, the CDR3 is TGTGCCTGGAGTACGGATCAGGGTGGCGAAAAACTGTTTTTT. Protein product: CAWSTDQGGEKLFF. Together with reference TRBV30 and TRBJ1-4, the CDR3 gives the full variable domain: SQTIHQWPATLVQPVGSPLSLECTVEGTSNPNLYWYRQAAGRGLQLLFYSVGIGQISSEVPQNLSASRPQDRQFILSSKKLLLSDSGFYLCAWSTDQGGEKLFFGSGTQLSVL.

This clone was seen a handful of times. CDR3 in DNA: TGTGCCAGCTCTCCGGACTCCCGGAAGGGGACCCAGTACTTC. Encoded protein: CASSPDSRKGTQYF. The chain joins TRBV7-6 to TRBJ2-5, with D perhaps matching TRBD2 (5 bases). V was clipped by 8 bases and J by 7 bases, with 20 bases between them. This CDR3 contains 14 residues. Looked up from germline, CDR1 is SGHVS and CDR2 is FNYEAQ.

This chain connects TRBV5-1 to TRBJ2-7, with 8 bases aligning to TRBD2. Germline V gene sequence: CDR1 SGHRS, CDR2 YFSETQ. The CDR3 length is 13 residues. The junction had 7 bases not matched to a gene; V was cut back by 5 bases and J by 6 bases. Here the CDR3 reads CASRFGGAVEQYF. For the CDR3, the DNA is TGCGCCAGCAGGTTCGGGGGGGCTGTCGAGCAGTACTTC.

The chain combines TRBV18 with TRBJ2-7; TRBD1 matches at 9 bases. This CDR3 has 14 amino acids. Losses at the gene ends were 3 bases for V and 3 bases for J; bases not matched to a gene: 3. Germline loops: CDR1 KGHSH, CDR2 LQKENI. In DNA form, the CDR3 reads TGTGCCAGCTCACCGGACAGGGGTAACTACGAGCAGTACTTC. This sequence encodes CASSPDRGNYEQYF.